This T cell receptor beta chain emerged from a study of cytomegalovirus exposure and HLA in healthy donors. Findings and limits, study-wide: Equally common other TCR beta chains were less clonally expanded than HLA-associated ones, a later analysis found. Apparent HLA restriction characterized most CMV-associated TCR beta chains in a later analysis. The majority of TCR sequences were rare, yet some public TCRs appeared in many donors. In a later analysis, V- and J-gene trimming of beta chains associated with a DCLRE1C missense variant, replicated independently.

Primers included in the PCR were 60 Vbeta and 13 Jbeta primers. TCRdb's table, derived via immunoSEQ multiplex PCR, lists solely in-frame clones and lacks some. Its table records some 120,000 clones. Germline V CDR1 and CDR2: MNHEY, SMNVEV (reference sequence). After removal of 6 bases from V and 4 bases from J, the junction contained 11 bases not matched to a gene. This CDR3 has 15 residues. With regard to this clone: Its antigen is currently unknown.

This receptor was taken from a man aged 25-45 years in good health and CMV-seronegative. The sequenced sample was PBMCs. V usage is TRBV27 and J usage is TRBJ2-5, with 7 bases fitting TRBD1. The CDR3 nucleotides read TGTGCCAGCAGCGTAGACCGGGACAGTCGAGAGACCCAGTACTTC. It yields the protein CASSVDRDSRETQYF.